This is a list of T cell receptor beta chains from one sample in a study of human T cells and chemical hapten exposure. Using its own MiXCR run on the RACE reads, TCRdb lists one record per CDR3 protein. This sample has 300,000 to 450,000 distinct CDR3 sequences; 4.8% occur once, and the top ten carry about 2.1%. The sequenced sample was whole blood, obtained in connection with sensitization to the hapten diphenylcyclopropenone (DPC). These receptors were obtained from a woman aged 45-59 years with alopecia areata. Some clones in this sample may be carry-over from other donors' samples. CDR3s include the opening cysteine and the closing phenylalanine or tryptophan. Each record gives: clone size, D gene, V gene, J gene, CDR3 protein, CDR3 DNA. A D gene is named only where the DNA matches it firmly. Clone size appears in some rows only: once, few, many, or a class for an expanded clone.

few,TRBD2,TRBV20-1,TRBJ2-7,CSGYSGSSYEQYF,TGCAGTGGATATAGCGGGAGCTCCTACGAGCAGTACTTC
NA,NA,TRBV29-1,TRBJ2-1,CSVGRDFDEQFF,TGCAGCGTTGGGCGGGATTTTGATGAGCAGTTCTTC
many,NA,TRBV7-2,TRBJ1-4,CASSLKTATNEKLFF,TGTGCCAGCAGCTTAAAAACAGCCACTAATGAAAAACTGTTTTTT
many,NA,TRBV6-5,TRBJ2-4,CASRATGLAKNIQYF,TGTGCCAGCAGGGCGACAGGACTAGCCAAAAACATTCAGTACTTC
few,NA,TRBV10-3,TRBJ2-1,CAISDGNYNEQFF,TGTGCCATCTCGGACGGGAACTACAATGAGCAGTTCTTC
many,NA,TRBV28,TRBJ1-5,CASSLSGQGKAQPQHF,TGTGCCAGCAGTTTGAGTGGGCAGGGTAAGGCTCAGCCCCAGCATTTT
once,NA,TRBV5-1,TRBJ2-3,CARSWSEPHDTQYF,TGCGCCCGATCTTGGAGCGAACCCCATGATACGCAGTATTTT
few,TRBD1,TRBV18,TRBJ2-4,CASSKGQMQGGAKNIQYF,TGTGCCAGCTCCAAGGGACAGATGCAAGGAGGAGCCAAAAACATTCAGTACTTC
many,NA,TRBV24-1,TRBJ2-7,CATSSSAHEQYF,TGTGCCACCAGTAGCTCTGCCCACGAGCAGTACTTC
few,NA,TRBV6-2/TRBV6-3,TRBJ1-2,CASTRTGSNYGYTF,TGTGCCAGCACCCGAACGGGGTCAAACTATGGCTACACCTTC
many,NA,TRBV12-3/TRBV12-4,TRBJ2-7,CASSSLGDTANEQYF,TGTGCCAGCAGTTCATTGGGAGACACCGCCAACGAGCAGTACTTC
many,NA,TRBV3-1,TRBJ1-2,CASSRRDGYTF,TGTGCCAGCAGCCGCAGGGACGGCTACACCTTC
few,TRBD1,TRBV4-1,TRBJ2-7,CASSQDLGQGHEQYF,TGCGCCAGCAGCCAAGACTTGGGACAGGGCCACGAGCAGTACTTC
few,NA,TRBV7-2,TRBJ1-1,CASSSLGGRKLEAFF,TGTGCCAGCAGCTCCCTCGGAGGGAGGAAACTTGAAGCTTTCTTT
many,NA,TRBV6-5,TRBJ2-3,CASSSNPFMTDTQYF,TGTGCCAGCAGTTCCAACCCGTTCATGACAGATACGCAGTATTTT
many,TRBD2,TRBV6-5,TRBJ2-1,CASSTTSGPTYNEQFF,TGTGCCAGCAGTACGACTAGCGGACCGACCTACAATGAGCAGTTCTTC
many,NA,TRBV7-3,TRBJ2-2,CASSLGSQAGELFF,TGTGCCAGCAGCTTAGGTTCCCAGGCCGGGGAGCTGTTTTTT
many,NA,TRBV2,TRBJ1-5,CASNVDNQPQHF,TGTGCCAGCAATGTGGACAATCAGCCCCAGCATTTT
NA,TRBD1,TRBV12-3/TRBV12-4,TRBJ2-5,CASRDDRAPVTQYF,TGTGCCAGCAGAGACGACAGGGCTCCCGTTACCCAGTACTTC
many,NA,TRBV6-5,TRBJ2-3,CASSYSAGWADTQYF,TGTGCCAGCAGTTACTCCGCAGGGTGGGCAGATACGCAGTATTTT
many,TRBD1,TRBV7-9,TRBJ1-5,CASSLAGQGPEYSNQPQHF,TGTGCCAGCAGCTTAGCCGGACAGGGACCGGAATATAGCAATCAGCCCCAGCATTTT
few,TRBD2,TRBV10-2,TRBJ2-7,CASSIPGGASYEQYF,TGCGCCAGCAGCATACCCGGGGGGGCCTCCTACGAGCAGTACTTC
many,NA,TRBV4-2,TRBJ1-1,CASSQTGGADTEAFF,TGTGCCAGCAGCCAAACGGGGGGGGCAGACACTGAAGCTTTCTTT
many,NA,TRBV3-1,TRBJ2-7,CASSQPGLPLSYEQYF,TGTGCCAGCAGCCAGCCCGGCCTACCCCTCTCCTACGAGCAGTACTTC
few,TRBD1,TRBV7-2,TRBJ1-2,CASSKGQGAGGYTF,TGTGCCAGCAGCAAAGGACAGGGGGCAGGTGGCTACACCTTC
few,TRBD2,TRBV13,TRBJ2-3,CASSVGLAGPTDTQYF,TGTGCCAGCAGCGTGGGACTAGCGGGTCCCACAGATACGCAGTATTTT
few,NA,TRBV27,TRBJ2-3,CASSPGQTGTDTQYF,TGTGCCAGCTCCCCAGGACAGACGGGCACAGATACGCAGTATTTT
many,NA,TRBV5-4,TRBJ2-2,CASSLRVGTLNTGELFF,TGTGCCAGCAGCTTAAGAGTGGGGACCCTTAACACCGGGGAGCTGTTTTTT
many,TRBD2,TRBV20-1,TRBJ2-2,CSAKAGGLTGELFF,TGCAGTGCTAAAGCGGGGGGCCTCACCGGGGAGCTGTTTTTT
many,NA,TRBV27,TRBJ2-2,CASSSTGLGGELFF,TGTGCCAGCAGTTCCACAGGGCTGGGCGGGGAGCTGTTTTTT
many,NA,TRBV6-5,TRBJ2-3,CASSYGSGLTDTQYF,TGTGCCAGCAGTTACGGGAGCGGTCTCACAGATACGCAGTATTTT
NA,NA,TRBV27,TRBJ1-1,CASTENPGGTEAFF,TGTGCCAGCACCGAGAATCCGGGGGGCACTGAAGCTTTCTTT
few,NA,TRBV5-1,TRBJ2-7,CASSFLATGSEQYF,TGCGCCAGCAGCTTCCTGGCTACAGGGAGCGAGCAGTACTTC
many,NA,TRBV5-5,TRBJ1-3,CASSLDMVALSSGNTIYF,TGTGCCAGCAGCTTGGATATGGTCGCTCTCAGCTCTGGAAACACCATATATTTT
many,NA,TRBV6-6,TRBJ2-7,CASTYGPVSSYEQYF,TGTGCCAGCACCTACGGCCCGGTTAGCTCCTACGAGCAGTACTTC
many,NA,TRBV3-1,TRBJ2-4,CASSLQGSKNIQYF,TGTGCCAGCAGCTTGCAGGGGAGCAAAAACATTCAGTACTTC
NA,TRBD2,TRBV14,TRBJ2-1,CASSRERGFRVNEQFF,TGTGCCAGCAGCCGGGAGCGGGGATTTAGGGTAAATGAGCAGTTCTTC
many,NA,TRBV5-1,TRBJ1-2,CASSLDQLGNYGYTF,TGCGCCAGCAGCTTGGACCAGTTGGGTAACTATGGCTACACCTTC
many,NA,TRBV7-9,TRBJ1-3,CASSLGRASGNTIYF,TGTGCCAGCAGCTTAGGCAGGGCGTCTGGAAACACCATATATTTT
many,NA,TRBV28,TRBJ2-2,CASSPLRLTGELFF,TGTGCCAGCAGTCCACTTAGGCTCACCGGGGAGCTGTTTTTT
many,TRBD1,TRBV7-8,TRBJ1-5,CASSSFWTGDGGQPQHF,TGTGCCAGCAGCTCATTCTGGACAGGGGACGGAGGACAGCCCCAGCATTTT
many,TRBD2,TRBV28,TRBJ2-7,CASSTIGEGRNEQYF,TGTGCCAGCTCTACTATTGGGGAGGGTCGAAACGAGCAGTACTTC
many,TRBD1,TRBV20-1,TRBJ2-7,CSLGQGRYEQYF,TGCAGCCTTGGACAGGGGCGATACGAGCAGTACTTC
many,TRBD1,TRBV28,TRBJ2-6,CASSSPIPPGQGVAGANVLTF,TGTGCCAGCAGTTCCCCGATACCCCCGGGACAGGGGGTCGCCGGGGCCAACGTCCTGACTTTC
NA,NA,TRBV5-4,TRBJ2-5,CASSLVGPQKTQYF,TGTGCCAGCAGCTTGGTAGGGCCGCAGAAGACCCAGTACTTC
NA,NA,TRBV9,TRBJ1-1,CASSVEKAPTQAFF,TGTGCCAGCAGCGTAGAAAAGGCCCCGACCCAAGCTTTCTTT
NA,NA,TRBV7-2,TRBJ2-7,CASSLWAYEQYF,TGTGCCAGCAGCTTGTGGGCCTACGAGCAGTACTTC
few,TRBD1,TRBV29-1,TRBJ1-1,CSVEGQGYGAFF,TGCAGCGTCGAGGGACAGGGATATGGAGCTTTCTTT
many,NA,TRBV7-3,TRBJ1-1,CASSLWGNWNTEAFF,TGTGCCAGCAGCTTATGGGGGAACTGGAACACTGAAGCTTTCTTT